What follows is one TCR beta chain and its context. The antigen remains unidentified. Assay used: immunoSEQ multiplex PCR; TCRdb lists only in-frame clones, some missing. Seen here are over 55,000 clones, 75% to 90% observed once, and the top ten hold approximately 0.39%. These data are taken from a study of graft-versus-host responses after intestinal transplantation. Study as a whole: The recipients all started with anti-thymocyte globulin induction and then took tacrolimus and steroids for around three years. The study, taken as a whole, reports: GvH clones occurred in recipient marrow; some first appeared in ileum or blood.

Trimming pared 0 bases from V and 3 bases from J, leaving 14 bases between. The germline gives CDR1 LGHNA, CDR2 YSLEER. The CDR3 runs 16 residues. This clonotype was obtained from a human donor who was the organ donor for an intestinal transplant. Sequenced here: unstimulated CD4+ T cells sorted from spleen or lymph node cells, sampled before transplant. The rearrangement uses TRBV4-3 and TRBJ1-2; a weak D match, TRBD1 (6 bases). CDR3 DNA: TGCGCCAGCAGCCAAGATTGGGGGGGCCTCTACTATGGCTACACCTTC. Translation gives CASSQDWGGLYYGYTF.